Following are 10 T cell receptor beta chains from one sample sequenced in a study of T cell responses to AZD1222 COVID-19 vaccine. The data were produced by immunoSEQ multiplex PCR, yet TCRdb's version contains in-frame clones alone and is incomplete. This sample yields 45,000 to 55,000 clones, of which around 84% are seen a single time; approximately 10% belongs to the top ten. This sample comprised peripheral blood, obtained on day 0 of AZD1222 vaccination. Receptor source: an adult in good health.

The chain couples TRBV4-1 to TRBJ1-2, with 7 bases matching TRBD1. The ends lost 1 base at V and 4 bases at J; junction bases unmatched: 6. Germline-derived CDR1 and CDR2 are MGHRA and YSYEKL. CDR3 length equals 15 residues. DNA for the CDR3: TGCGCCAGCAGCCAAGGGGAGGGACAGCCCTATGGCTACACCTTC. This gives the protein CASSQGEGQPYGYTF.

The rearrangement joins TRBV29-1 to TRBJ1-2; D is ambiguous. The germline V gene encodes CDR1 SQVTM and CDR2 ANQGSEA. The CDR3 spans 15 residues. V was pared by 0 bases and J by 1 base, with 12 bases between. The CDR3 coding sequence is TGCAGCGTTGAAGAACGGGCATCCAATAACTATGGCTACACCTTC. It specifies CSVEERASNNYGYTF.

The chain uses TRBV5-1 and TRBJ2-2; D is unresolved. This CDR3 has 15 residues. V was cut by 0 bases and J by 1 base, with 7 bases left in between. CDR1 and CDR2 (germline): SGHRS, YFSETQ. The CDR3 spells CASSLVLENTGELFF. CDR3 nucleotide sequence: TGCGCCAGCAGCTTGGTTCTAGAGAACACCGGGGAGCTGTTTTTT. Filled out from reference TRBV5-1 and TRBJ2-2, the complete variable domain reads KAGVTQTPRYLIKTRGQQVTLSCSPISGHRSVSWYQQTPGQGLQFLFEYFSETQRNKGNFPGRFSGRQFSNSRSEMNVSTLELGDSALYLCASSLVLENTGELFFGEGSRLTVL.

The chain carries TRBV6-2 or TRBV6-3 and TRBJ2-1; D is possibly TRBD1 (6 bases). Germline V CDR1 and CDR2: MNHEY, SVGEGT. This CDR3 region has 12 residues. Trimming shortened V by 1 base and J by 8 bases, and 6 bases separated the two germline ends. CDR3 protein: CASSYWGHEQFF. The CDR3 DNA reads as TGTGCCAGCAGTTACTGGGGGCATGAGCAGTTCTTC.

This chain uses TRBV27 with TRBJ1-5; TRBD1 aligns across 8 bases. The germline V gene has CDR1 MNHEY and CDR2 SMNVEV (reference sequence). The CDR3 is made up of 14 amino acids. Trimming at V came to 3 bases and at J to 5 bases, leaving 3 bases not matched to a gene. The CDR3 region has the DNA TGTGCCAGCAGTTTGGGGACAGGTCATCAGCCCCAGCATTTT. Translation: CASSLGTGHQPQHF.

The chain has TRBV7-2 and TRBJ2-7; D may be TRBD1 or TRBD2 (5 bases each). Germline CDR1 is SGHTA and CDR2 is FQGNSA. The V and J ends lost 7 bases and 0 bases respectively, with 10 bases between them. There are 13 residues in the CDR3. CDR3: CASIGANSYEQYF. Written as DNA, the CDR3 is TGTGCCAGCATCGGGGCCAACTCCTACGAGCAGTACTTC.

The rearrangement joins TRBV5-5 to TRBJ2-4, with D hard to call. The CDR3 sequence is 15 residues long. Germline CDR1 is SGHKS and CDR2 is YYEKEE (reference sequence). Trimming took off 6 bases at V and 2 bases at J, with 15 bases between the two ends. The chain's CDR3 is CASTPPRSSKNIQYF. The CDR3 DNA reads as TGTGCCAGCACCCCACCGCGTTCTTCCAAAAACATTCAGTACTTC. The full variable domain, with the rest looked up from reference TRBV5-5 and TRBJ2-4, is DAGVTQSPTHLIKTRGQQVTLRCSPISGHKSVSWYQQVLGQGPQFIFQYYEKEERGRGNFPDRFSARQFPNYSSELNVNALLLGDSALYLCASTPPRSSKNIQYFGAGTRLSVL.

The V and J genes are TRBV12-3 or TRBV12-4 and TRBJ2-1, with 9 bases lining up with TRBD1. This CDR3 spans 11 amino acids. Trimming at V came to 5 bases and at J to 15 bases, leaving 5 bases not matched to a gene. The chain's CDR3 is CASSIRDRVFF. Written as DNA, the CDR3 is TGTGCCAGCAGTATTAGGGACAGGGTGTTCTTC.

V gene TRBV11-3 combines with J gene TRBJ2-2; the match to TRBD2 covers 8 bases. V shed 5 bases, J shed 3 bases, and the junction held 8 bases outside the gene matches. The germline CDR1 and CDR2 sequences are SGHNT and YENEEA. The CDR3 extends over 16 amino acids. DNA of the CDR3: TGTGCCAGCAGCCTGGGTCGGGAGGGCCACACCGGGGAGCTGTTTTTT. Translating gives CASSLGREGHTGELFF.

V and J are TRBV5-4 and TRBJ2-3; either TRBD1 or TRBD2 may fit D (5 bases each). The CDR3 has 16 residues. Germline loops: CDR1 SGHNT, CDR2 YYREEE (reference sequence). Trimming took 0 bases from V and 4 from J, leaving 15 bases between them. This CDR3 is CASSLVPGQGADTQYF. The DNA of the CDR3 is TGTGCCAGCAGCTTGGTTCCGGGGCAAGGTGCAGATACGCAGTATTTT.